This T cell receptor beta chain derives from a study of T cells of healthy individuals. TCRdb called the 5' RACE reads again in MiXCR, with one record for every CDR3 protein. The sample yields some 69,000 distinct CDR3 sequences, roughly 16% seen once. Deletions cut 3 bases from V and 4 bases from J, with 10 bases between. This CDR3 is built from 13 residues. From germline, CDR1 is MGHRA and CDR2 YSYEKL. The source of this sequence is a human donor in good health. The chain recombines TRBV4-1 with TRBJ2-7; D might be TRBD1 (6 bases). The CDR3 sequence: CASSQARGYEQYF. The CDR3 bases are TGCGCCAGCAGCCAGGCCAGGGGTTACGAGCAGTACTTC.